Shown below are 5 T cell receptor beta chains from a single sample sequenced in a study of blood T cell repertoires in COVID-19. Produced via immunoSEQ multiplex PCR; TCRdb's table is partial and in-frame only. The sample has around 300,000 clones; roughly 88% are singletons. Sequencing was carried out using peripheral blood. Receptors originate from a woman in her twenties or thirties with COVID-19, enrolled during active disease.

This clone is a singleton in its sample. The chain uses TRBV27 and TRBJ1-1; a weak D match, TRBD1 (5 bases). The germline V gene has CDR1 MNHEY and CDR2 SMNVEV (reference sequence). CDR3 length equals 12 residues. Trimming removed 11 bases at V and 1 base at J, with 11 bases between. The CDR3 region has the DNA TGTGCCTCCAGGGAGGGGAACACTGAAGCTTTCTTT. Translating gives CASREGNTEAFF.

The chain carries TRBV18 and TRBJ2-3; D gene uncertain. There are 12 residues in the CDR3. Germline V gene data show CDR1 as KGHSH and CDR2 as LQKENI. Deletions cut 3 bases from V and 6 bases from J, with 7 bases between. The CDR3 DNA sequence: TGTGCCAGCTCACCGACACGGGATACGCAGTATTTT. Amino acid sequence: CASSPTRDTQYF.

The chain employs TRBV7-6 and TRBJ2-7, with a weak D call TRBD1 (5 bases). The CDR3 sequence is 13 residues long. The ends were cut back, 1 base at V and 8 bases at J, with 12 bases in the middle. Per the germline V gene, CDR1 is SGHVS and CDR2 is FNYEAQ. In DNA, the CDR3 is TGTGCCAGCAGCTTAGTCGCCAGGGAAAAGCAGTACGTC. Amino acid sequence: CASSLVAREKQYV.

The V and J genes are TRBV19 and TRBJ1-2, with TRBD1 identical over 8 bases. V shed 6 bases, J shed 2 bases, and the junction held 5 bases outside the gene matches. The CDR3 is made up of 14 amino acids. Germline lookup yields CDR1 LNHDA and CDR2 SQIVND (reference sequence). Here the CDR3 DNA reads TGTGCCAGTAGAGGACAGGGTCAAAACTATGGCTACACCTTC. Translating gives CASRGQGQNYGYTF.

The chain carries TRBV25-1 and TRBJ1-5; 8 bases map to TRBD1. After removal of 4 bases from V and 5 bases from J, the junction contained 7 bases not matched to a gene. The CDR3 totals 15 residues. Germline lookup yields CDR1 MGHDK and CDR2 SYGVNS. CDR3 nucleotide sequence: TGTGCCAGCAGTGCTATGGGGACAGGCGATCAGCCCCAGCATTTT. Its translation is CASSAMGTGDQPQHF.